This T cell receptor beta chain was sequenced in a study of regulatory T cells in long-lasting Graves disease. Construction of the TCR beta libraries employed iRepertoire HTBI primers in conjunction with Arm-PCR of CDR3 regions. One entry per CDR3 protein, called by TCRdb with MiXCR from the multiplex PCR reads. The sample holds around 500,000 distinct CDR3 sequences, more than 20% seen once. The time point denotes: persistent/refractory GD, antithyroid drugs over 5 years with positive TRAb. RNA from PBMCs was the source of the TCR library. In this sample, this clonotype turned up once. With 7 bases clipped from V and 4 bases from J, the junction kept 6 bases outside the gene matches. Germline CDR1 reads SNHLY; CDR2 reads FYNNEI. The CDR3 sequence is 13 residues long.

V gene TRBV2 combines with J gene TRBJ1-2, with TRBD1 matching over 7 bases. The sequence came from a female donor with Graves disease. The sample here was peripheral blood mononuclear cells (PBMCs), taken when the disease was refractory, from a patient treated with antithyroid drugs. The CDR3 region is CASTGQALYGYTF. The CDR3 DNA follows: TGTGCCAGCACCGGACAGGCCCTCTATGGCTACACCTTC.